This T cell receptor beta chain stems from a study of breast tumors, draining lymph nodes, adjacent tissues. Study-wide points: Data only fit, rather than demonstrated, lymph node origin of most tumor T cells.

Germline V gene sequence: CDR1 MNHNS, CDR2 SASEGT. The V and J ends lost 2 bases and 8 bases respectively, with 11 bases between them. CDR3 length: 13 amino acids. TCRdb re-called the multiplex PCR reads with MiXCR, one entry per CDR3 protein. The sample carries 200,000 or so distinct CDR3 sequences, around a third recorded once. Comments on this clonotype: Its target is unknown.

Samples came from axillary lymph nodes draining the breast cancer. The J gene is TRBJ2-3, the V gene TRBV6-1; TRBD2 might be the D (6 bases). The receptor comes from a female donor with breast cancer. Some clones in this sample may be carry-over from other donors' samples. The material sequenced was axillary lymph node tissue. The CDR3: CASSEPLGGTQYF. The CDR3, as DNA: TGTGCCAGCAGTGAACCCCTGGGGGGTACGCAGTATTTT.